A single T cell receptor beta chain is shown here with its context. This receptor's antigen is unknown. Base quality data are lacking; no much larger clone is found one base away. The library was generated by the immunoSEQ multiplex PCR assay. The source is immuneACCESS, and TCRdb retained only in-frame sequences with V and J called. Part of the clones is not carried over; for the studies checked, unresolved V genes explain less than half of this, and the remainder is unexplained. Within this sample are about 120,000 clones, with more than 70% of them counted one time only. The ten largest clones take up 2% to 3% of the sample. This sample is drawn from a study of control samples from healthy donors and cancer patients (dated by TCRdb to 2020 to 2022). The CDR3 runs 15 amino acids, cysteine and phenylalanine included. Left in the record is the CDR3 DNA by itself, 45 bases read in frame from the first base. A distance of 14 bases separates the germline ends of V and J, which lose 4 bases and 3 bases respectively. The germline V gene sets CDR1 to SGHDT and CDR2 to YYEEEE.

The material sequenced was blood. This clonotype was sampled from a woman between 70 and 85 years old in good health. The sequence links TRBV5-6 to TRBJ2-1; the best D guess is TRBD1, with 6 bases matching. The bases read TGTGCCAGCAGCCTGGTACAGGGTTTCTACAATGAGCAGTTCTTC. Protein translation: CASSLVQGFYNEQFF. The entire variable domain, with the stretches around the CDR3 drawn from the reference TRBV5-6 and TRBJ2-1 proteins, is DAGVTQSPTHLIKTRGQQVTLRCSPKSGHDTVSWYQQALGQGPQFIFQYYEEEERQRGNFPDRFSGHQFPNYSSELNVNALLLGDSALYLCASSLVQGFYNEQFFGPGTRLTVL.